The clone carrying this T cell receptor (beta chain) was seen more than once but under ten times. Method: immunoSEQ multiplex PCR; TCRdb's copy keeps in-frame clones and lacks some. The sample shows almost 20,000 clones, 89% of them seen only once. This sample is drawn from a study of T cells in localized non-small cell lung cancer. Germline V lookup: CDR1 SGHRS, CDR2 YFSETQ. Trimming took 4 bases from V and 1 from J; bases not matched to a gene: 8. This CDR3 contains 17 residues. The clonotype comes from a man aged 40 to 70 with stage I lung adenocarcinoma. The sequenced sample was peripheral blood, obtained before any cancer treatment. The rearrangement joins TRBV5-1 to TRBJ1-5, with 10 positions matching TRBD1. The CDR3 sequence is CASSPGQGRGSNQPQHF. As DNA, the CDR3 is TGCGCCAGCAGCCCGGGACAGGGGAGGGGCAGCAATCAGCCCCAGCATTTT.